One sample yielded the 24 T cell receptor beta chains listed below, sequenced in a study of cytomegalovirus exposure and HLA in healthy donors. The PCR was carried out with 60 Vbeta primers and 13 Jbeta primers. TCRdb keeps only in-frame clones here, not all; method: immunoSEQ multiplex PCR. The sample records 160,000 or so clones, 70% to 80% being singletons. Sequenced input: PBMCs. These receptors were obtained from a male donor in good health and CMV-seronegative.

V and J are TRBV4-2 and TRBJ1-4, with 10 positions matching TRBD1. V was pared by 5 bases and J by 7 bases, with 4 bases of the junction left unmatched. Germline V CDR1 and CDR2: LGHNA, YNFKEQ. This CDR3 has 14 residues. The CDR3, as DNA: TGTGCCAGCAGCAAGACAGGGGGCGTTGAAAAACTGTTTTTT. Encoded protein: CASSKTGGVEKLFF.

The V gene is TRBV18, the J gene TRBJ2-5, with D perhaps matching TRBD2 (6 bases). This CDR3 is built from 12 residues. CDR1 and CDR2 (germline): KGHSH, LQKENI. The V end lost 3 bases, the J end lost 5 bases, and 7 bases lay between the germline ends. The CDR3 here is CASSPEGETQYF. CDR3 in DNA: TGTGCCAGCTCACCGGAGGGGGAGACCCAGTACTTC.

This clone was seen a handful of times. The rearrangement uses TRBV5-5 and TRBJ2-3; 8 bases match TRBD1. The ends lost 3 bases at V and 1 base at J; junction bases unmatched: 4. CDR1 and CDR2 (germline): SGHKS, YYEKEE (reference sequence). The CDR3 consists of 15 residues. The CDR3 here is CASSSTGARTDTQYF. The CDR3 nucleotides read TGTGCCAGCAGCTCGACAGGGGCGCGCACAGATACGCAGTATTTT.

The rearrangement uses TRBV6-5 and TRBJ2-2; the D gene is possibly TRBD1 (6 bases). Germline V lookup: CDR1 MNHEY, CDR2 SVGAGI. Trimming left V 2 bases short and J 5 bases short, with 15 bases between. The length of the CDR3 is 16 residues. DNA of the CDR3: TGTGCCAGCAGTTACGTTTCAGGGGCCGGTACCGGGGAGCTGTTTTTT. Protein: CASSYVSGAGTGELFF.

J is TRBJ1-4 and V is TRBV5-1; 7 positions agree with TRBD1. J lost 5 bases, V lost 3 bases, and 4 bases had no gene match. Germline assignment: CDR1 SGHRS and CDR2 YFSETQ. The CDR3 runs to 14 residues. The CDR3 region is CASSSGQQNEKLFF. The CDR3, as DNA: TGCGCCAGCAGCTCGGGACAGCAAAATGAAAAACTGTTTTTT.

J is TRBJ1-2 and V is TRBV5-6, with 7 nucleotides matching TRBD1. The J segment lost 0 bases and the V segment lost 4 bases, leaving 6 bases of the junction unmatched. Germline V gene sequence: CDR1 SGHDT, CDR2 YYEEEE. The CDR3 sequence is 15 residues long. In DNA form, the CDR3 reads TGTGCCAGCAGCCCGGAGGGGGCGGCTAACTATGGCTACACCTTC. Translation gives CASSPEGAANYGYTF.

The table lists this clone with a count of one. Relative to the germline gene, one junction end is altered; a read error may explain this. The chain has TRBV7-7 and TRBJ2-1; D unclear. CDR1 SSHAT and CDR2 FNYEAQ come from the germline V gene (reference sequence). The CDR3 spans 13 residues. In DNA form, the CDR3 reads TGTGCTAGCAGCTCAAGCCCAAACAATGAGCAGTTCTTC. It codes for CASSSSPNNEQFF.

CDR3 coding DNA: TGTGCCAGCAGTTACGATCGGACAGGGAGCACAGATACGCAGTATTTT. Its protein product is CASSYDRTGSTDTQYF. This chain connects TRBV6-6 to TRBJ2-3, with 8 bases fitting TRBD1. The CDR3 runs 16 residues. V shed 2 bases and J 0 bases; nucleotides not matched to a gene: 4. Germline V gives CDR1 MNHNY, CDR2 SVGAGI (reference sequence).

This clone turned up a few times. The V gene is TRBV29-1, the J gene TRBJ2-1, with TRBD2 identical over 10 bases. Trimming cost V 5 bases and J 4 bases; bases outside gene matches: 5. CDR1 and CDR2 (germline): SQVTM, ANQGSEA. The CDR3 length is 14 residues. CDR3 in amino acids: CSVPGLAVYNEQFF. CDR3 DNA sequence: TGCAGCGTTCCAGGACTAGCGGTTTACAATGAGCAGTTCTTC.

The chain combines TRBV13 with TRBJ1-5; possible D gene TRBD1, 6 bases. V was pared by 3 bases and J by 7 bases, with 13 bases between. CDR3 length: 14 amino acids. Germline values: CDR1 PRHDT, CDR2 FYEKMQ (reference sequence). The CDR3 region is CASSFRGGGQPQHF. The CDR3 nucleotides are TGTGCCAGCAGCTTCAGAGGGGGAGGGCAGCCCCAGCATTTT.

This clone was seen a few times. V and J are TRBV4-3 and TRBJ1-2; the D is unclear. The CDR3 totals 15 residues. Deletions cut 1 base from V and 8 bases from J, with 17 bases between. Per germline, CDR1 LGHNA and CDR2 YSLEER. The CDR3, as DNA: TGCGCCAGCAGCCAAGCCGGACGAGGGAGCCCAGGCTACACCTTC. Its protein is CASSQAGRGSPGYTF.

V and J are TRBV11-3 and TRBJ2-1, with TRBD2 as a possible D gene (6 bases). The CDR3 consists of 15 residues. Germline assignment: CDR1 SGHNT and CDR2 YENEEA. Trimming took off 5 bases at V and 0 bases at J, with 11 bases between the two ends. The CDR3 reads CASSQDGSSYNEQFF. CDR3 sequence (DNA): TGTGCCAGCAGCCAGGACGGGAGCTCCTACAATGAGCAGTTCTTC.

The chain uses TRBV6-1 and TRBJ2-1; 9 nucleotides line up with TRBD1. Germline V gene data show CDR1 as MNHNS and CDR2 as SASEGT. V dropped 3 bases and J dropped 1; count of bases not matched to a gene: 10. The CDR3 extends over 18 amino acids. CDR3 loop: CASSEWGQGRGSYNEQFF. The CDR3 DNA reads as TGTGCCAGCAGTGAGTGGGGACAGGGAAGAGGTTCCTACAATGAGCAGTTCTTC.

V and J are TRBV5-1 and TRBJ2-7; TRBD1 matches at 8 bases. With 0 bases clipped from V and 4 bases from J, the junction kept 6 bases outside the gene matches. The CDR3 has 15 residues. Germline V gene data show CDR1 as SGHRS and CDR2 as YFSETQ. CDR3 amino acids: CASSLGLGTGYEQYF. Written as DNA, the CDR3 is TGCGCCAGCAGCTTGGGTCTTGGGACAGGATACGAGCAGTACTTC.

The chain couples TRBV5-6 to TRBJ1-1; 7 bases agree with TRBD1. Trimming cost V 4 bases and J 3 bases; bases outside gene matches: 3. The germline CDR1 and CDR2 sequences are SGHDT and YYEEEE. This CDR3 has 13 residues. For the CDR3, the DNA is TGTGCCAGCAGCCCGGACAGGTACACTGAAGCTTTCTTT. Amino acid sequence: CASSPDRYTEAFF.

The genes are TRBV6-5 and TRBJ1-2; D perhaps matches TRBD1 (6 bases). CDR1 is MNHEY, CDR2 SVGAGI, per germline. V was trimmed by 0 bases and J by 6 bases, leaving 14 bases between them. The CDR3 is 15 amino acids. This CDR3 reads CASSYSVSRGDGYTF. The CDR3 nucleotides are TGTGCCAGCAGTTACTCAGTATCCAGGGGAGATGGCTACACCTTC.

This chain connects TRBV11-2 to TRBJ2-5; D may be TRBD1 (6 bases). Germline V gene lookup returns CDR1 SGHAT and CDR2 FQNNGV. V gave up 5 bases and J gave up 5 bases, with 12 bases separating them. The CDR3 is 13 residues long. The CDR3 here is CASSVQGIETQYF. The CDR3 DNA reads TGTGCCAGCAGCGTACAGGGCATTGAGACCCAGTACTTC. Filled out from reference TRBV11-2 and TRBJ2-5, the complete variable domain reads EAGVAQSPRYKIIEKRQSVAFWCNPISGHATLYWYQQILGQGPKLLIQFQNNGVVDDSQLPKDRFSAERLKGVDSTLKIQPAKLEDSAVYLCASSVQGIETQYFGPGTRLLVL.

CDR3 nucleotide sequence: TGTGCCAGTAGTACCAGGACAAATTCTCCTAACTATGGCTACACCTTC. As protein: CASSTRTNSPNYGYTF. This chain links TRBV19 with TRBJ1-2; perhaps TRBD1 as D (5 bases). The CDR3 loop spans 16 amino acids. With 4 bases removed from V and 0 bases from J, the gap between germline ends came to 15 bases. Germline values: CDR1 LNHDA, CDR2 SQIVND (reference sequence).

This chain connects TRBV4-1 to TRBJ1-6; the D gene is possibly TRBD1 (5 bases). The CDR3 extends over 15 amino acids. The germline V and J ends were trimmed by 8 bases and 7 bases, with 18 bases remaining between them. The germline V gene encodes CDR1 MGHRA and CDR2 YSYEKL. The CDR3 nucleotides read TGCGCCAGCCGATTGGGGCAGTCTGGCAATTCACCCCTCCACTTT. Translation gives CASRLGQSGNSPLHF.

This clone occurred once. CDR3 DNA: TGTGCCAGCAGCCCGGCGGGCACAGATACGCAGTATTTT. Protein sequence: CASSPAGTDTQYF. V usage is TRBV7-9 and J usage is TRBJ2-3; no definite D call. Per germline, CDR1 SEHNR and CDR2 FQNEAQ (reference sequence). V lost 5 bases and J lost 1, with 7 bases in between. This CDR3 has 13 residues. Variable domain in full (rest from reference TRBV7-9 and TRBJ2-3): DTGVSQNPRHKITKRGQNVTFRCDPISEHNRLYWYRQTLGQGPEFLTYFQNEAQLEKSRLLSDRFSAERPKGSFSTLEIQRTEQGDSAMYLCASSPAGTDTQYFGPGTRLTVL.

The chain has TRBV7-9 and TRBJ2-7; D unclear. There are 11 residues in the CDR3. Germline CDR1 is SEHNR and CDR2 is FQNEAQ (reference sequence). The V gene lost 4 bases and the J gene lost 2 bases, with 3 bases spanning the gap. CDR3 region: CASSSAYEQYF. Written as DNA, the CDR3 is TGTGCCAGCAGCTCCGCCTACGAGCAGTACTTC. Full variable domain (outside the CDR3, taken from reference TRBV7-9 and TRBJ2-7): DTGVSQNPRHKITKRGQNVTFRCDPISEHNRLYWYRQTLGQGPEFLTYFQNEAQLEKSRLLSDRFSAERPKGSFSTLEIQRTEQGDSAMYLCASSSAYEQYFGPGTRLTVT.

J is TRBJ1-3 and V is TRBV19, with D unclear. Germline V gene sequence: CDR1 LNHDA, CDR2 SQIVND (reference sequence). The CDR3 extends over 17 amino acids. With 0 bases removed from V and 0 bases from J, the gap between germline ends came to 12 bases. The CDR3 sequence: CASSIEGVSSSGNTIYF. DNA for the CDR3: TGTGCCAGTAGTATAGAGGGCGTCTCGAGCTCTGGAAACACCATATATTTT. The whole variable domain, filled in from reference TRBV19 and TRBJ1-3, reads DGGITQSPKYLFRKEGQNVTLSCEQNLNHDAMYWYRQDPGQGLRLIYYSQIVNDFQKGDIAEGYSVSREKKESFPLTVTSAQKNPTAFYLCASSIEGVSSSGNTIYFGEGSWLTVV.

The V call is TRBV7-2, the J call TRBJ2-5; 9 bases match TRBD2. J gave up 1 base and V 3 bases, and 3 bases lay outside the gene matches. This CDR3 has 15 residues. CDR1 is SGHTA, CDR2 FQGNSA, per germline. CDR3 loop: CASSFGGGAQETQYF. CDR3 nucleotides: TGTGCCAGCAGCTTTGGCGGGGGGGCCCAAGAGACCCAGTACTTC.

The rearrangement uses TRBV4-3 and TRBJ1-5; possibly TRBD1 for D (6 bases). CDR3 length: 18 residues. Germline V gene data show CDR1 as LGHNA and CDR2 as YSLEER. V gave up 0 bases and J gave up 0 bases, with 15 bases separating them. The CDR3 is CASSQDLSGGGSNQPQHF. The CDR3 nucleotides read TGCGCCAGCAGCCAAGATCTCTCGGGGGGCGGTAGCAATCAGCCCCAGCATTTT.